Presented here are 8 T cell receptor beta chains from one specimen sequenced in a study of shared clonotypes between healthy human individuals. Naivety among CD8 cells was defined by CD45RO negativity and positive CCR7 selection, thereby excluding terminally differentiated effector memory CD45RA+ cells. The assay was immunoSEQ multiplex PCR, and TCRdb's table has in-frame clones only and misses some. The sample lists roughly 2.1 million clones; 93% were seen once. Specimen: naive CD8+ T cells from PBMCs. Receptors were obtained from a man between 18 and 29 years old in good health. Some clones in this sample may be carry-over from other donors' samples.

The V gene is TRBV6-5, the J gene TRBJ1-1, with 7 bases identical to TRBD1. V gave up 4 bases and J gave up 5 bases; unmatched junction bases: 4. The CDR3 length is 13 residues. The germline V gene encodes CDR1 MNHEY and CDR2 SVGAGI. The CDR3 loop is CASSLTGETEAFF. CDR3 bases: TGTGCCAGCAGTTTAACAGGGGAGACTGAAGCTTTCTTT.

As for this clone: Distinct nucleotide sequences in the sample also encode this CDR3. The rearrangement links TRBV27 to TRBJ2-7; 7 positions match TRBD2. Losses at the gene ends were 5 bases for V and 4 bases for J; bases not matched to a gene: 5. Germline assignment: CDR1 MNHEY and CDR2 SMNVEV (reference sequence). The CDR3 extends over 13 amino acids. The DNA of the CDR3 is TGTGCCAGCAGTCCCCGCGGGGGTTACGAGCAGTACTTC. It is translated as CASSPRGGYEQYF.

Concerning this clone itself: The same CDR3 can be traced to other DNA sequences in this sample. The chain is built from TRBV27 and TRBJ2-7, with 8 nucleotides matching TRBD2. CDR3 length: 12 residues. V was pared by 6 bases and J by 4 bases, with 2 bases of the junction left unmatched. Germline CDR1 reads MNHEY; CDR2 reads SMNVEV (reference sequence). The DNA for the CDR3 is TGTGCCAGCAGCGGGGGGGGTTACGAGCAGTACTTC. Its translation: CASSGGGYEQYF.

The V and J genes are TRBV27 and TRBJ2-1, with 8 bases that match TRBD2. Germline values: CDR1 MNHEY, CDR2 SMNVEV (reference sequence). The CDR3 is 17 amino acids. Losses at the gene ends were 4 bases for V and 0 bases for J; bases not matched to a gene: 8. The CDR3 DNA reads TGTGCCAGCAGTTCCGCCCGACTAGCGATCTCCTACAATGAGCAGTTCTTC. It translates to CASSSARLAISYNEQFF.

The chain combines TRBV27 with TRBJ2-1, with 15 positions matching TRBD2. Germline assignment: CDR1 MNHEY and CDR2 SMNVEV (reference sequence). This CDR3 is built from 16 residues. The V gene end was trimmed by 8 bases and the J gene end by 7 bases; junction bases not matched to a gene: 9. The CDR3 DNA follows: TGTGCCAGCGGACCTCTTGGGACTAGCGGGGGGAATGAGCAGTTCTTC. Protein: CASGPLGTSGGNEQFF.

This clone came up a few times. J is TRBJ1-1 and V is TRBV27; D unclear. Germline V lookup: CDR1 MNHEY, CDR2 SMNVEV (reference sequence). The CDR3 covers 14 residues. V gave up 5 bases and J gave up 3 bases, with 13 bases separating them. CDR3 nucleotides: TGTGCCAGCAGTGCCCGGCCATCGCACACTGAAGCTTTCTTT. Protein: CASSARPSHTEAFF.

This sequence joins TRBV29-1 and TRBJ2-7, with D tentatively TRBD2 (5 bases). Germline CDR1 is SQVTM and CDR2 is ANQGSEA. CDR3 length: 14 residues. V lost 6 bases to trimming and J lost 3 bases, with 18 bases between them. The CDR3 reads CSVSPRGASYEQYF. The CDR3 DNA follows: TGCAGCGTCTCCCCCCGGGGTGCCAGCTACGAGCAGTACTTC.

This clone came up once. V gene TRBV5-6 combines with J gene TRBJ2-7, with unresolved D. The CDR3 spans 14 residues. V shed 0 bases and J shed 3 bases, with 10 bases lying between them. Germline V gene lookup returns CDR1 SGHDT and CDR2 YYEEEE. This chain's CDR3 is CASSLELVGYEQYF. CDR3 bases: TGTGCCAGCAGCTTGGAGTTGGTAGGCTACGAGCAGTACTTC.